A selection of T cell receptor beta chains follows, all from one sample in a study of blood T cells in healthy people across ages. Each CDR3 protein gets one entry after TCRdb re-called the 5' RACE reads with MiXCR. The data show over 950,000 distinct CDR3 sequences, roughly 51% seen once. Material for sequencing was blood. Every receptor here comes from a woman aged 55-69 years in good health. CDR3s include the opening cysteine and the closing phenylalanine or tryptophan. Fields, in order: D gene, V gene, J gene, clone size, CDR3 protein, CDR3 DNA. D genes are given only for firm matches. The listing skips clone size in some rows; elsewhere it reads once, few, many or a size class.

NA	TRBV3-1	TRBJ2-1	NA	CASSRIAGENNEQFF	TGTGCCAGCAGCCGAATCGCGGGCGAAAACAATGAGCAGTTCTTC
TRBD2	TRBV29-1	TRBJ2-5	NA	CSGTSGTRYF	TGCAGCGGAACGAGCGGGACGCGGTACTTC
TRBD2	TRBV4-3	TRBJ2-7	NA	CASSQGLSGRTHEQYF	TGCGCCAGCAGCCAAGGGTTAAGCGGGAGGACCCACGAGCAGTACTTC
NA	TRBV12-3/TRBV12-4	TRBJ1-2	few	CASRQRGQHCTF	TGTGCCAGCAGACAGAGAGGACAGCATTGCACCTTC
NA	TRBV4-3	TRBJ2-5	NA	CASSQDHGPHNEQYF	TGCGCCAGCAGCCAAGATCACGGGCCTCACAATGAGCAGTACTTC
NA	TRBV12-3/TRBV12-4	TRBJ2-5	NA	CASKQTVQETQYF	TGTGCCAGCAAACAGACCGTTCAAGAGACCCAGTACTTC
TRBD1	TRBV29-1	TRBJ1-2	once	CSVSRQGFYTF	TGCAGCGTTTCTCGACAGGGTTTCTACACCTTC
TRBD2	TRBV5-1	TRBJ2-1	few	CASSIKREGYDEQFF	TGCGCCAGCAGCATCAAGCGGGAGGGCTACGATGAGCAGTTCTTC
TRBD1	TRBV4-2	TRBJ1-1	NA	CASSQTGTVNTEAFF	TGTGCCAGCAGCCAAACCGGGACAGTGAACACTGAAGCTTTCTTT
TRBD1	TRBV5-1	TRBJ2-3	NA	CASSPQGATSTDTQYF	TGCGCCAGCAGCCCCCAGGGGGCAACGAGCACAGATACGCAGTATTTT
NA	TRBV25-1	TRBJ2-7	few	CASSESPAWEQYF	TGTGCCAGCAGTGAATCCCCCGCCTGGGAGCAGTACTTC
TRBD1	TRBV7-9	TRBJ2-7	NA	CASLRGQGIHEQYF	TGTGCCAGCCTGAGAGGACAGGGGATCCACGAGCAGTACTTC
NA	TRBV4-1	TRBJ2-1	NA	CASSQGWAFSSYNEQFF	TGCGCCAGCAGCCAAGGGTGGGCGTTTAGCTCCTACAATGAGCAGTTCTTC
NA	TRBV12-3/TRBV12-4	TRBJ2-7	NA	CASSEGIGGVGRHEQYF	TGTGCCAGCAGTGAAGGAATCGGTGGGGTAGGTCGACACGAGCAGTACTTC
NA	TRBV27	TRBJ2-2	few	CASSSRLIDTGELFF	TGTGCCAGCAGTTCCCGGCTAATTGACACCGGGGAGCTGTTTTTT
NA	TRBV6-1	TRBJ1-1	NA	CASSPLLGAETEAFF	TGTGCCAGCAGCCCCCTCCTCGGGGCGGAGACTGAAGCTTTCTTT
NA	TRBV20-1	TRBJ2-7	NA	CSARPRGNRYEQYF	TGCAGTGCTAGACCTAGGGGGAATCGCTACGAGCAGTACTTC
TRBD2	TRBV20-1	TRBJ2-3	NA	CSARDASGRRDTQYF	TGCAGTGCTAGAGATGCTAGCGGGAGGCGCGATACGCAGTATTTT
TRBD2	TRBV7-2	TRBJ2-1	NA	CATLAGVFYNEQFF	TGTGCCACCCTAGCGGGAGTCTTCTACAATGAGCAGTTCTTC
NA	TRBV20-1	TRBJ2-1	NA	CSASGLSNEQFF	TGCAGTGCTAGTGGACTAAGCAATGAGCAGTTCTTC
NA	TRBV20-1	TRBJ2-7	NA	CSARDVAKPYEQYF	TGCAGTGCTAGAGATGTGGCAAAACCCTACGAGCAGTACTTC
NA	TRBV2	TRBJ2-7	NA	CASRRRSNTYEQYF	TGTGCCAGCAGGAGGAGATCGAACACCTACGAGCAGTACTTC
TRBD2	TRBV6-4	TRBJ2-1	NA	CASSELAGDDNEQFF	TGTGCCAGCAGTGAACTAGCGGGAGATGACAATGAGCAGTTCTTC
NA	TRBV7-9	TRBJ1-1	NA	CASSERPTEAFF	TGTGCCAGCAGCGAACGCCCGACTGAAGCTTTCTTT
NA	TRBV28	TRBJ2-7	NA	CASSPSLYEQYF	TGTGCCAGCAGTCCTTCCCTGTACGAGCAGTACTTC
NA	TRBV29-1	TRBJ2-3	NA	CSVEDRFTDTQYF	TGCAGCGTTGAAGATCGGTTCACAGATACGCAGTATTTT
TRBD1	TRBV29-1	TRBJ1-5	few	CSVGTGNNQPQHF	TGCAGCGTTGGGACAGGGAACAATCAGCCCCAGCATTTT
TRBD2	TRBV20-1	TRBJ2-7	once	CSAKVAGAYEQYF	TGCAGTGCTAAGGTAGCGGGGGCCTACGAGCAGTACTTC